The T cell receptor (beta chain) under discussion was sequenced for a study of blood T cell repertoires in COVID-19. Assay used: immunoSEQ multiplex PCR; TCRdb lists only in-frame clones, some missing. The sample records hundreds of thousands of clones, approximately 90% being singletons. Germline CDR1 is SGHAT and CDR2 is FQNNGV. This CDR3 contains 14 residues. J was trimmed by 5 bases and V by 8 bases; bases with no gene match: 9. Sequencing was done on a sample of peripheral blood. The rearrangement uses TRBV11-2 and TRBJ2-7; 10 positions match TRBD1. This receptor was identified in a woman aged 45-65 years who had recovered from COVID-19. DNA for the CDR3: TGTGCCAGCGATCGGGGGACAGGGGTACACGAGCAGTACTTC. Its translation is CASDRGTGVHEQYF.